The clone carrying this T cell receptor beta chain is termed large (0.1 to 1%). Its specificity is not known. Normal lung was sampled as far from the tumour as possible, at least 3 cm. The repertoire was sequenced with immunoSEQ multiplex PCR; TCRdb's copy has only in-frame clones and lacks some. The profile shows about 1,700 clones, about 62% of them singletons. This entry comes from a study of immune cell composition in non-small cell lung cancer. Study results and caveats: About 75% of squamous and around 35% of adenocarcinoma cases had tumour-associated clones >0.5%. It was not proven that tumour-reactive clones equal dominant tumour-associated clones.

Germline assignment: CDR1 LGHNA and CDR2 YSLEER. This CDR3 contains 15 residues. Between the trimmed V and J ends, which lost 0 bases and 9 bases, there was a span of 12 bases. The sequenced sample consisted of non-adjacent lung tissue. This chain links TRBV4-3 with TRBJ1-6; possibly TRBD1 for D (6 bases). This TCR was sampled from a human donor with non-small cell lung cancer. The CDR3: CASSQDKTGSSPLHF. Here the CDR3 DNA reads TGCGCCAGCAGCCAAGATAAAACAGGGAGTTCACCCCTCCACTTT.